Detailed here is one T cell receptor beta chain. Sample treatment: preoperative locoregional IRX-2 cytokine immunotherapy. Patients received preoperative, locoregional IRX-2 cytokine immunotherapy in a phase Ib study. The record originates from a study of preoperative IRX-2 immunotherapy in early breast cancer. Sequencing used immunoSEQ multiplex PCR; TCRdb keeps in-frame clones, though not all of them. This sample has tens of thousands of clones, with roughly 82% found just once. The sequencing here drew on lymph node tissue, taken after IRX-2 immunotherapy. This TCR derives from a human donor with breast cancer.

The CDR3 spells CASSYVGGTTYEQYF. CDR3 sequence (DNA): TGTGCCAGCAGTTACGTGGGGGGGACTACCTACGAGCAGTACTTC. V gene TRBV6-8 combines with J gene TRBJ2-7, with 7 bases lining up with TRBD2. Looked up from germline, CDR1 is MNHGY and CDR2 is SAAAGT. V shed 2 bases and J 2 bases; nucleotides not matched to a gene: 6. This CDR3 spans 15 amino acids.